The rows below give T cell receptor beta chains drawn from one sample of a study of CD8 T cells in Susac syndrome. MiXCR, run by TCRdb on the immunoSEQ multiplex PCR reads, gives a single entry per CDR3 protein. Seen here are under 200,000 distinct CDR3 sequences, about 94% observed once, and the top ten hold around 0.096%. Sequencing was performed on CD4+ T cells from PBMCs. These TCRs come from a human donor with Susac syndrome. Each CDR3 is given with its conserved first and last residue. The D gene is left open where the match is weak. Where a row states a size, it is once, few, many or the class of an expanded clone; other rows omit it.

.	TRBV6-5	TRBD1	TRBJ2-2	CASSTGANTGELFF	TGTGCCAGCAGTACAGGGGCCAACACCGGGGAGCTGTTTTTT
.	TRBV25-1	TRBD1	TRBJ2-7	CASSEMGDRGYEQYF	TGTGCCAGCAGTGAAATGGGGGACAGGGGCTACGAGCAGTACTTC
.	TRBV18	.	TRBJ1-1	CASSPPQKNTEAFF	TGTGCCAGCTCACCACCACAGAAGAACACTGAAGCTTTCTTT
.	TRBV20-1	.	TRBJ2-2	CSAPRAGLNTGELFF	TGCAGTGCGCCCCGGGCTGGGTTGAACACCGGGGAGCTGTTTTTT
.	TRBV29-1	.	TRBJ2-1	CSVDSFHLKGSYNEQFF	TGCAGCGTTGATTCGTTTCACTTAAAGGGATCCTACAATGAGCAGTTCTTC
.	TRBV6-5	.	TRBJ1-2	CASSYGTNYGYTF	TGTGCCAGCAGTTACGGCACCAACTATGGCTACACCTTC
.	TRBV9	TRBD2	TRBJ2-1	CASGWASGAYNEQFF	TGTGCCAGCGGGTGGGCTAGCGGGGCGTACAATGAGCAGTTCTTC
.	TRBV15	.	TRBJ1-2	CATSRDRQEIGYTF	TGTGCCACCAGCAGAGATCGGCAGGAGATCGGCTACACCTTC
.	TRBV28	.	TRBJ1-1	CASSLAPGRSLNTEAFF	TGTGCCAGCAGTTTAGCGCCGGGACGCTCTCTGAACACTGAAGCTTTCTTT
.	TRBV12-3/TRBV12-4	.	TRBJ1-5	CASSFLVTVQGQPQHF	TGTGCCAGCAGTTTTCTTGTGACGGTCCAGGGTCAGCCCCAGCATTTT
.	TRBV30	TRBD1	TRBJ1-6	CAWSVDRGNNSPLHF	TGTGCCTGGAGTGTGGACAGGGGGAATAATTCACCCCTCCACTTT
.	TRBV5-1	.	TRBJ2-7	CASSFGGTWEQYF	TGCGCCAGCAGCTTTGGGGGGACATGGGAGCAGTACTTC
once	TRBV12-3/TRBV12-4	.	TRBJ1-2	CASSIQGKHGYTF	TGTGCCAGCAGCATCCAGGGGAAACATGGCTACACCTTC
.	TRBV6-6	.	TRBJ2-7	CASSYLTGFHYEQYF	TGTGCCAGCAGTTACTTAACGGGTTTTCACTACGAGCAGTACTTC
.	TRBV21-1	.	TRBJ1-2	CASSTSYGYTF	TGTGCCAGCAGCACGTCCTATGGCTACACCTTC
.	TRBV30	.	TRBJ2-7	CAWSQTSGEQYF	TGTGCCTGGAGTCAGACATCGGGCGAGCAGTACTTC
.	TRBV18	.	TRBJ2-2	CASSPPTGANTGELFF	TGTGCCAGCTCACCACCGACAGGCGCGAACACCGGGGAGCTGTTTTTT
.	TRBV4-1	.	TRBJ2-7	CASSQEPSGRYEQYF	TGCGCCAGCAGCCAAGAGCCTTCGGGGCGGTACGAGCAGTACTTC
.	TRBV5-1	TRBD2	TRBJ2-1	CASSQLAGTSGVEQFF	TGCGCCAGCAGCCAGTTGGCCGGGACTAGCGGGGTTGAGCAGTTCTTC
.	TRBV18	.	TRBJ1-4	CASSPVQYEKLFF	TGTGCCAGCTCCCCCGTCCAGTATGAAAAACTGTTTTTT
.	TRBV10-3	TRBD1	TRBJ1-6	CAISESPAEGTGYNSPLHF	TGTGCCATCAGTGAGTCCCCTGCGGAGGGGACAGGGTATAATTCACCCCTCCACTTT
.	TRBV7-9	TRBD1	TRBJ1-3	CASSVQGKSGNTIYF	TGTGCCAGCAGCGTACAGGGGAAATCTGGAAACACCATATATTTT
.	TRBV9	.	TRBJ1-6	CASSRDTLYNSPLHF	TGTGCCAGCAGCCGGGACACCCTCTATAATTCACCCCTCCACTTT
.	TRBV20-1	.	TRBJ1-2	CSARATGHGYTF	TGCAGTGCTAGAGCTACAGGGCATGGCTACACCTTC
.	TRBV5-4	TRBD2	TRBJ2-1	CASSLGGVAGNNEQFF	TGTGCCAGCAGCTTGGGGGGAGTAGCGGGGAACAATGAGCAGTTCTTC
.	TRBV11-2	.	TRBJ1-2	CASSLVGAGGYTF	TGTGCCAGCAGCTTAGTAGGGGCAGGGGGCTACACCTTC
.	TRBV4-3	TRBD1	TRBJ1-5	CASSQGTGGNQPQHF	TGCGCCAGCAGCCAGGGGACAGGGGGAAATCAGCCCCAGCATTTT
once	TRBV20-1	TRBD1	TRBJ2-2	CSARDLSTGGPTGELFF	TGCAGTGCTAGAGATCTATCAACAGGGGGTCCAACCGGGGAGCTGTTTTTT
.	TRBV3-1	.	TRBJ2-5	CASSQPGDQETQYF	TGTGCCAGCAGCCAACCGGGGGACCAAGAGACCCAGTACTTC
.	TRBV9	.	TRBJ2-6	CASSVTGSGANVLTF	TGTGCCAGCAGCGTAACGGGCTCTGGGGCCAACGTCCTGACTTTC
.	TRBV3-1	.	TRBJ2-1	CASSQVGAGEQFF	TGTGCCAGCAGCCAAGTTGGGGCGGGGGAGCAGTTCTTC
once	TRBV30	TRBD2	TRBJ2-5	CAWSAGLAGEETQYF	TGTGCCTGGAGCGCAGGACTAGCGGGTGAAGAGACCCAGTACTTC
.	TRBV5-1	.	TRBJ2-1	CASSLVRFEQFF	TGCGCCAGCAGCTTGGTGCGGTTTGAGCAGTTCTTC
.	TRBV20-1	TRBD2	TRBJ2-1	CSARPGTSGTNEQFF	TGCAGTGCTAGGCCAGGGACTAGCGGAACCAATGAGCAGTTCTTC
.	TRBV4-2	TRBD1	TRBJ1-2	CASSQDSGTENYGYTF	TGTGCCAGCAGCCAAGATTCCGGGACAGAGAACTATGGCTACACCTTC
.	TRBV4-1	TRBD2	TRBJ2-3	CASSRQRGNTDTQYF	TGCGCCAGCAGCCGCCAGCGGGGAAACACAGATACGCAGTATTTT
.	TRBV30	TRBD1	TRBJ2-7	CAWRSDRGYEQYF	TGTGCCTGGAGGAGCGACAGGGGCTACGAGCAGTACTTC
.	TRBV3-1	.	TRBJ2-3	CASSQLSTDTQYF	TGTGCCAGCAGCCAATTGAGCACAGATACGCAGTATTTT
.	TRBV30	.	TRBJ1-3	CAWIGVPGNTIYF	TGTGCCTGGATAGGGGTTCCTGGAAACACCATATATTTT
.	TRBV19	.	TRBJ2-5	CASSASATQYF	TGTGCCAGTAGTGCGTCCGCGACCCAGTACTTC
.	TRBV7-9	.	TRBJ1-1	CASRGGAGLMNTEAFF	TGTGCCAGCAGGGGCGGGGCAGGACTGATGAACACTGAAGCTTTCTTT
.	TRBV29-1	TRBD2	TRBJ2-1	CSVSSGGAYNEQFF	TGCAGCGTCTCCAGCGGGGGGGCCTACAATGAGCAGTTCTTC
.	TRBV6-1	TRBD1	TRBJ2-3	CASSEVRGDTQYF	TGTGCCAGCAGTGAAGTCAGGGGGGATACGCAGTATTTT
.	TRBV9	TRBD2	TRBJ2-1	CASSVIGRGSSYNEQFF	TGTGCCAGCAGCGTAATTGGGCGGGGGAGCTCCTACAATGAGCAGTTCTTC
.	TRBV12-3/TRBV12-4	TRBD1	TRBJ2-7	CASRSTGAHEQYF	TGTGCCAGCAGATCGACAGGGGCCCACGAGCAGTACTTC
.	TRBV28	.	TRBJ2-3	CASSLADYTDTQYF	TGTGCCAGCAGTCTAGCAGATTACACAGATACGCAGTATTTT
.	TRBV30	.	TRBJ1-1	CAWSVLGGNAEAFF	TGTGCCTGGAGTGTGCTCGGGGGAAACGCTGAAGCTTTCTTT
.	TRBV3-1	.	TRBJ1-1	CASSQVWGGGMNTEAFF	TGTGCCAGCAGCCAAGTGTGGGGAGGTGGCATGAACACTGAAGCTTTCTTT
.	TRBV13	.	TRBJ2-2	CASSVGTEGWTGELFF	TGTGCCAGCAGCGTTGGGACCGAGGGATGGACCGGGGAGCTGTTTTTT
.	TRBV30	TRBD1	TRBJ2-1	CAWRQGTYNEQFF	TGTGCCTGGAGACAGGGGACCTACAATGAGCAGTTCTTC
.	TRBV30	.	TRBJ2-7	CAWSVWPATYEQYF	TGTGCCTGGAGTGTATGGCCGGCTACCTACGAGCAGTACTTC
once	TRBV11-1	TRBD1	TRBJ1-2	CASSSSQGANYGYTF	TGTGCCAGCAGCTCCTCACAGGGGGCGAACTATGGCTACACCTTC
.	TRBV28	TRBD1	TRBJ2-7	CASSPSGQRSSYEQYF	TGTGCCAGCAGTCCCTCGGGACAGAGAAGCTCCTACGAGCAGTACTTC
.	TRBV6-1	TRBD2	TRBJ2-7	CASSRGLAGGVDEQYF	TGTGCCAGCAGTCGAGGACTAGCGGGGGGGGTCGACGAGCAGTACTTC
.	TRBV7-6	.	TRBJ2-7	CASSLGRAPNEQYF	TGTGCCAGCAGCTTAGGACGGGCCCCCAACGAGCAGTACTTC
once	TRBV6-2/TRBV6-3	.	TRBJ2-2	CASSDRATGELFF	TGTGCCAGCAGCGACCGGGCCACCGGGGAGCTGTTTTTT
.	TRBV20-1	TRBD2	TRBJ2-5	CSGTRVLAQSETQYF	TGCAGTGGGACTAGGGTATTGGCCCAGTCGGAGACCCAGTACTTC